The text below deals with one T cell receptor (beta chain). The antigen remains undetermined. The study ran its PCR with 60 Vbeta and 13 Jbeta primers. The table came from immunoSEQ multiplex PCR; TCRdb's copy has only in-frame clones and leaves some out. Of 150,000 to 200,000 clones listed, 70% to 90% are singletons. The CDR3 runs 14 residues. V was clipped by 4 bases and J by 8 bases, with 17 bases between them. Per germline, CDR1 SGHTA and CDR2 FQGTGA. The data originate from a study of cytomegalovirus exposure and HLA in healthy donors. Study-level points and caveats: An analysis that was carried out later associated 15,000 to 20,000 TCR beta sequences with HLA alleles at 0.05 false discovery rate. The study recorded 150 to 200 TCR beta chains that were cytomegalovirus-associated. The authors later linked a missense DCLRE1C variant to TCR beta V- and J-gene trimming. Most TCR sequences were rare, but some public TCRs occurred in many donors.

The rearrangement links TRBV7-3 to TRBJ1-2; D not certain. The receptor was isolated from a man between 18 and 35 years old in good health and CMV-seropositive. Sequencing used PBMCs. The CDR3 nucleotides are TGTGCCAGCAGCTCGTCCCCCTTAGAGAAGGGCTACACCTTC. Residues: CASSSSPLEKGYTF.